Listed below are T cell receptor beta chains from one sample, sequenced in a study of identical twins. TCRdb used MiXCR to reprocess the 5' RACE reads, holding one entry per CDR3 protein. This table has about 500,000 distinct CDR3 sequences, more than 13% appearing once. This same sample was also part of a study on yellow fever vaccine responses in identical twins.

The sample was CD4+ T cells sorted from blood. The receptors were gathered from a woman aged 18 to 35 in good health. The CDR3 runs from the conserved cysteine through the conserved F or W. D genes are given only for firm matches. Some rows have no size entry. The others give once, few or many, or a class for an expanded clone.

d_gene: NA; j_gene: TRBJ2-7; abundance: few; v_gene: TRBV6-6; CDR3nt: TGTGCGTCGGAGAGCTCCTACGAGCAGTACTTC; CDR3aa: CASESSYEQYF
d_gene: NA; j_gene: TRBJ2-7; abundance: few; v_gene: TRBV21-1; CDR3nt: TGTGCCAGCAGCAAGGCCACTGGGAGGCGGGCTAGCGGGGTATACGAGCAGTACTTC; CDR3aa: CASSKATGRRASGVYEQYF
d_gene: TRBD1; j_gene: TRBJ1-6; abundance: few; v_gene: TRBV20-1; CDR3nt: TGCAGTGCTAGAGCTCCCGGGACAGGGGCTTCACCCCTCCACTTT; CDR3aa: CSARAPGTGASPLHF
d_gene: TRBD2; j_gene: TRBJ2-7; abundance: few; v_gene: TRBV20-1; CDR3nt: TGCAGTGCTAGGCGGAGGGAGGGGTACTTC; CDR3aa: CSARRREGYF
d_gene: NA; j_gene: TRBJ2-5; abundance: NA; v_gene: TRBV7-6; CDR3nt: TGTGCCAGCAGCAAGCGGTTCCAAGAGACCCAGTACTTC; CDR3aa: CASSKRFQETQYF
d_gene: TRBD2; j_gene: TRBJ2-7; abundance: once; v_gene: TRBV6-1; CDR3nt: TGTGCCACCCTTCGGGGGGGTGGCTACGAGCAGTACTTC; CDR3aa: CATLRGGGYEQYF
d_gene: TRBD1; j_gene: TRBJ1-2; abundance: many; v_gene: TRBV12-3/TRBV12-4; CDR3nt: TGTGCCAGCAGTTCGGACAGGGGGCATTATGGCTACACCTTC; CDR3aa: CASSSDRGHYGYTF
d_gene: TRBD2; j_gene: TRBJ2-7; abundance: few; v_gene: TRBV4-3; CDR3nt: TGCGCCAGCAGCCAAGCGGTAGCTAGCGGGAGGGCCGAGCAGTACTTC; CDR3aa: CASSQAVASGRAEQYF
d_gene: NA; j_gene: TRBJ1-4; abundance: few; v_gene: TRBV18; CDR3nt: TGTGCCAGCTCACCACGCTCCAGGGCTCTTAGTGAAAAACTGTTTTTT; CDR3aa: CASSPRSRALSEKLFF
d_gene: TRBD1; j_gene: TRBJ2-7; abundance: few; v_gene: TRBV10-3; CDR3nt: TGTGCCATCAGTGACGGGACAGGGTACTACGAGCAGTACTTC; CDR3aa: CAISDGTGYYEQYF
d_gene: NA; j_gene: TRBJ2-1; abundance: many; v_gene: TRBV5-1; CDR3nt: TGCGCCAGCAGTCAGGACGCGGGACAGTTATACAATGAGCAGTTCTTC; CDR3aa: CASSQDAGQLYNEQFF
d_gene: NA; j_gene: TRBJ2-7; abundance: few; v_gene: TRBV7-2; CDR3nt: TGTGCCAGCAGCTTCGCTAGCGACTCCTACGAGCAGTACTTC; CDR3aa: CASSFASDSYEQYF
d_gene: NA; j_gene: TRBJ2-3; abundance: few; v_gene: TRBV7-2; CDR3nt: TGTGCCAGCAGCTGGCGGGGGCCTAGCACAGATACGCAGTATTTT; CDR3aa: CASSWRGPSTDTQYF
d_gene: TRBD1; j_gene: TRBJ2-3; abundance: NA; v_gene: TRBV7-8; CDR3nt: TGTGCCAGCAGCACCTACGACAGGGTCGTGGGAGATACGCAGTATTTT; CDR3aa: CASSTYDRVVGDTQYF
d_gene: TRBD2; j_gene: TRBJ2-7; abundance: NA; v_gene: TRBV5-1; CDR3nt: TGCGCCAGCAGCTTTCTAGCGGGATTGGAAGAGCAGTACTTC; CDR3aa: CASSFLAGLEEQYF
d_gene: NA; j_gene: TRBJ1-6; abundance: few; v_gene: TRBV2; CDR3nt: TGTGCCAGCAAAAGTAGCTCACCCCTCCACTTT; CDR3aa: CASKSSSPLHF